This T cell receptor beta chain was identified during a study of glioma-infiltrating T cells. Amplification of TCR alpha and beta CDR3 regions from RNA used iRepertoire nested multiplex PCR. In TCRdb, the multiplex PCR reads were re-called with MiXCR into one record per CDR3 protein. In the table there are fewer than 200,000 distinct CDR3 sequences, more than 30% of which are singletons. Germline CDR1 and CDR2: LNHDA and SQIVND (reference sequence). The CDR3 is made up of 12 amino acids. Deletions cut 2 bases from V and 8 bases from J, with 9 bases between. General study points: Tissue-blood divergence was below expectation in non-neoplastic patients, above in gliomas.

Comments on this clonotype: Its antigen is not identified.

The TCR originated in a human donor with low-grade glioma or glioblastoma, undergoing nonglioma brain surgery, or in good health (not recorded which). Source material: glioma tissue, nonneoplastic brain tissue, or PBMCs (not recorded which). This chain uses TRBV19 with TRBJ1-2, with D possibly being TRBD1 (6 bases). The CDR3 reads CASSILGGGYTF. Written as DNA, the CDR3 is TGTGCCAGTAGTATACTTGGGGGCGGCTACACCTTC.